This T cell receptor beta chain came from a study of cytomegalovirus exposure and HLA in healthy donors. CDR3 length equals 16 residues. Per the germline V gene, CDR1 is KGHSH and CDR2 is LQKENI. The V and J ends lost 3 bases and 2 bases respectively, with 16 bases between them. 13 Jbeta primers and 60 Vbeta primers were used for the PCR. Clones were read by immunoSEQ multiplex PCR, and TCRdb kept only the in-frame ones, dropping some. In the table there are about 160,000 clones, 81% of which are singletons. The source material was PBMCs. This receptor was identified in a woman aged 18-29 years in good health and CMV-seronegative. This chain joins TRBV18 and TRBJ2-5; possibly TRBD2 for D (6 bases). The CDR3 is CASSPFAGPRQETQYF. The DNA for the CDR3 is TGTGCCAGCTCACCCTTCGCGGGGCCTAGACAAGAGACCCAGTACTTC.